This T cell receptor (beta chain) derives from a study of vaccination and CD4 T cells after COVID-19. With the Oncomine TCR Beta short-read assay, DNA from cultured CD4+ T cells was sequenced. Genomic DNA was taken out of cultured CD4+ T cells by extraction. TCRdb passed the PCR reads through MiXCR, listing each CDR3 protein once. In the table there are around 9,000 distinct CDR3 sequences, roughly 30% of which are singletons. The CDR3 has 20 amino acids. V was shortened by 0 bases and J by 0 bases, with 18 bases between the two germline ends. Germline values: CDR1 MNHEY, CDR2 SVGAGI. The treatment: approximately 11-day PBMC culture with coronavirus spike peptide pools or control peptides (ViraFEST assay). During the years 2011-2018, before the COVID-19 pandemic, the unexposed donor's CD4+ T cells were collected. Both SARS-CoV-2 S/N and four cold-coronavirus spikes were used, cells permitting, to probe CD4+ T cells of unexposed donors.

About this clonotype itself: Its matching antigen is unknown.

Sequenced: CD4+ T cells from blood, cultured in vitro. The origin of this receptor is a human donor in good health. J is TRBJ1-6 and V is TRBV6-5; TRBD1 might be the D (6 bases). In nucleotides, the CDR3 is TGTGCCAGCAGTTACTCGATAGGGAGGGGGGTCAGCTCCTATAATTCACCCCTCCACTTT. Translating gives CASSYSIGRGVSSYNSPLHF.